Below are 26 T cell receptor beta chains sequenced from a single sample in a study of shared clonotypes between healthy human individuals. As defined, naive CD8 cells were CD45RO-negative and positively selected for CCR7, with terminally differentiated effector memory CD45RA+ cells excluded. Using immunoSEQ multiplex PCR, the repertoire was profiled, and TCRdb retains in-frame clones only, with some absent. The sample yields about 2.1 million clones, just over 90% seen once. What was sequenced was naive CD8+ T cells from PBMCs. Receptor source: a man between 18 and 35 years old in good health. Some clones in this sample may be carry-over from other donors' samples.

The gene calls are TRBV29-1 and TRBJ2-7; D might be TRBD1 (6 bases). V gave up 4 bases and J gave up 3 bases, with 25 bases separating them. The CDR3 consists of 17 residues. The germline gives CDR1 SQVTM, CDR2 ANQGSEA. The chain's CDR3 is CSVVLVGRDMIRYEQYF. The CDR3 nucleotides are TGCAGCGTTGTATTGGTCGGCCGGGACATGATCCGCTACGAGCAGTACTTC.

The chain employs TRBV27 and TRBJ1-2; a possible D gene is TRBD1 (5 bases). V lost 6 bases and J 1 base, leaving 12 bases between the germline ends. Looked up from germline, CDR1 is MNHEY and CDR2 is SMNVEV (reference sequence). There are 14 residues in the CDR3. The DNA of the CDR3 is TGTGCCAGCAGCTCTCAGGGCCTTAACTATGGCTACACCTTC. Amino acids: CASSSQGLNYGYTF.

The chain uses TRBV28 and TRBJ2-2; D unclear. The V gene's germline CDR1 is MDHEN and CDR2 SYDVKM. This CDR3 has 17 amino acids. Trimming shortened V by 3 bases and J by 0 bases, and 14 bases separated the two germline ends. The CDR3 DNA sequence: TGTGCCAGCAGTTTCGTTCTTGGGATATCGAACACCGGGGAGCTGTTTTTT. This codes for CASSFVLGISNTGELFF.

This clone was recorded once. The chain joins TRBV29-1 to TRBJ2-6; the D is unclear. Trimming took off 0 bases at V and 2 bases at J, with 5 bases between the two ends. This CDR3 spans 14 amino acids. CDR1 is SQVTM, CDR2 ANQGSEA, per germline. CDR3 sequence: CSVEEEPGANVLTF. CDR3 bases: TGCAGCGTTGAAGAAGAACCTGGGGCCAACGTCCTGACTTTC.

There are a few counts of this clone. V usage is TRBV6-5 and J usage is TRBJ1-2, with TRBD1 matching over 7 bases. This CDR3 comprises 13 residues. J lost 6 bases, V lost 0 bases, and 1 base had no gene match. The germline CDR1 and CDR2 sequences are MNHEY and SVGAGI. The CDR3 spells CASSYSTGHGYTF. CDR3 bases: TGTGCCAGCAGTTACTCGACAGGGCATGGCTACACCTTC.

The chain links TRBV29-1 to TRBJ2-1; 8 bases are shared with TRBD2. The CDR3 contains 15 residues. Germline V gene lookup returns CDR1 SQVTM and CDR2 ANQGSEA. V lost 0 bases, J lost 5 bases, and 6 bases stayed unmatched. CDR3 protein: CSVEEGLAGDNEQFF. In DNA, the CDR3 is TGCAGCGTTGAAGAGGGGCTAGCGGGCGACAATGAGCAGTTCTTC.

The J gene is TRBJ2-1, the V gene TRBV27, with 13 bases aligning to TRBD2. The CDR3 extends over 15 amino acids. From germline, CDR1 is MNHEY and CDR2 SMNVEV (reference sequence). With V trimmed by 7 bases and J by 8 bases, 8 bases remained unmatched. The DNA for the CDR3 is TGTGCCAGCACCCTAGGGACTAGCGGGGTGGATGAGCAGTTCTTC. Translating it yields CASTLGTSGVDEQFF.

The CDR3 DNA sequence: TGTGCCAATGGGGTCGAGCAGTACTTC. Its translation: CANGVEQYF. This chain uses TRBV28 with TRBJ2-7; D is unresolved. The V and J ends lost 10 bases and 6 bases respectively, with 7 bases between them. Germline V CDR1 and CDR2: MDHEN, SYDVKM. CDR3 length equals 9 residues.

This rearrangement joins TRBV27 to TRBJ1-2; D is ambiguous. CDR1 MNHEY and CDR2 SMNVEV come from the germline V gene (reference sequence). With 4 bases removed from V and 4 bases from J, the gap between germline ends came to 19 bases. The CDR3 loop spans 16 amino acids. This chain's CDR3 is CASSSLLEGSGYGYTF. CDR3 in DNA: TGTGCCAGCAGTTCACTCTTAGAGGGTTCAGGCTATGGCTACACCTTC.

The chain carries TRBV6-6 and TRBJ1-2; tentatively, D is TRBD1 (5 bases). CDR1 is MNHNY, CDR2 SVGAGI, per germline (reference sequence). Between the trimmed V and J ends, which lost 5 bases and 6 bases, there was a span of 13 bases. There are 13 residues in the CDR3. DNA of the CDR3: TGTGCCAGCAGTCGACTCGTAGGGGATGGCTACACCTTC. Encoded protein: CASSRLVGDGYTF.

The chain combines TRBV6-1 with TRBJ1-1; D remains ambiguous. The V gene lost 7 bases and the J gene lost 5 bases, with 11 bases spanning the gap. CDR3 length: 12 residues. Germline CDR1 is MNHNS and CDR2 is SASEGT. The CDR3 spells CASTYSGTEAFF. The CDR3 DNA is TGTGCCAGCACCTACAGCGGAACTGAAGCTTTCTTT.

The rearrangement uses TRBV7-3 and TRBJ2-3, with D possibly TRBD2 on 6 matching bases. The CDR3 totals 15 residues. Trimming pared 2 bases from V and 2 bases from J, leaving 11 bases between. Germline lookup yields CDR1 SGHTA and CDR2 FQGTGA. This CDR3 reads CASSLGAGNTDTQYF. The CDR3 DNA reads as TGTGCCAGCAGCTTAGGGGCGGGAAACACAGATACGCAGTATTTT.

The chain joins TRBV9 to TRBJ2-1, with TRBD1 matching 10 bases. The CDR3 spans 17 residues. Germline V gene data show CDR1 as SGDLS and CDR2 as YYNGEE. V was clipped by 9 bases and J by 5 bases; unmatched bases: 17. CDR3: CANDRGRVSGADNEQFF. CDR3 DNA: TGTGCCAACGACAGGGGGCGGGTTAGCGGAGCAGACAATGAGCAGTTCTTC.

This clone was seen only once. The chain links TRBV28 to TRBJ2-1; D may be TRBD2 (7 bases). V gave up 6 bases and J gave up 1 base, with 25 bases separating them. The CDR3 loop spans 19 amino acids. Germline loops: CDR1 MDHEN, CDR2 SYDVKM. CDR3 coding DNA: TGTGCCAGCAGACGGCCCTGGGGGGAGGGGGTGTTTTCCTACAATGAGCAGTTCTTC. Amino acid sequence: CASRRPWGEGVFSYNEQFF.

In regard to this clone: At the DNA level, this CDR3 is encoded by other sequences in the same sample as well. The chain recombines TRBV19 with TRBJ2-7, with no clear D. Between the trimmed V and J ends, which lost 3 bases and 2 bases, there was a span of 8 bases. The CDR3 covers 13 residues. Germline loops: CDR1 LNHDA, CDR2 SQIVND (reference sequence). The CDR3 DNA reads TGTGCCAGTAGTATTCCAGGAACCTACGAGCAGTACTTC. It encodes CASSIPGTYEQYF.

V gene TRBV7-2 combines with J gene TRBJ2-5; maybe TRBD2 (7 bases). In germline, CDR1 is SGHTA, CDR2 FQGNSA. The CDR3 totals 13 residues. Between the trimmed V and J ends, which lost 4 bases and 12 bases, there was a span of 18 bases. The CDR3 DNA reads TGTGCCAGCAGCTCTGGGGGGCGGGAGCTAAAGTACTTC. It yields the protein CASSSGGRELKYF.

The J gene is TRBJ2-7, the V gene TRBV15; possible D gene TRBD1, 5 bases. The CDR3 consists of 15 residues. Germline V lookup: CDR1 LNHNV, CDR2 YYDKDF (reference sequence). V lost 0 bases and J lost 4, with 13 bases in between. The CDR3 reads CATSRDQTEPYEQYF. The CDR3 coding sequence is TGTGCCACCAGCAGAGATCAGACAGAACCTTACGAGCAGTACTTC.

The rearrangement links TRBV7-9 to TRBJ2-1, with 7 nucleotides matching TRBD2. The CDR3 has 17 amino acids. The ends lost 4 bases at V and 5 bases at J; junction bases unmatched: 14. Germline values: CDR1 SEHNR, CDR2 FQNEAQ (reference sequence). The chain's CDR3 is CASSWAGGIDPHNEQFF. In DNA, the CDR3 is TGTGCCAGCAGCTGGGCCGGGGGGATAGACCCCCACAATGAGCAGTTCTTC.

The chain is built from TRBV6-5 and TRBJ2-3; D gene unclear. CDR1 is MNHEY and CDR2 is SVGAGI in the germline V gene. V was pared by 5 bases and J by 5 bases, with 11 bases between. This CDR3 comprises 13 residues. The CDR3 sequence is CASSDRGRDTQYF. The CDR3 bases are TGTGCCAGCAGTGATAGAGGACGAGATACGCAGTATTTT.

CDR3 nucleotide sequence: TGTGCCAGCAGTTTGTTCTTAGCGGGAGCGGACGGGGAGCTGTTTTTT. Amino acids: CASSLFLAGADGELFF. The gene calls are TRBV28 and TRBJ2-2; 9 nucleotides agree with TRBD2. The CDR3 runs to 16 residues. Trimming at V came to 3 bases and at J to 7 bases, leaving 9 bases not matched to a gene. CDR1 MDHEN and CDR2 SYDVKM come from the germline V gene.

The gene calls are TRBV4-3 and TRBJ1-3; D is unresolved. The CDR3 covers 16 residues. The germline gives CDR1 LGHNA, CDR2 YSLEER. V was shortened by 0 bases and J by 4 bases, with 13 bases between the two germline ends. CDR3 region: CASSQDGMRVGNTIYF. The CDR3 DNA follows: TGCGCCAGCAGCCAAGATGGGATGAGGGTCGGAAACACCATATATTTT.

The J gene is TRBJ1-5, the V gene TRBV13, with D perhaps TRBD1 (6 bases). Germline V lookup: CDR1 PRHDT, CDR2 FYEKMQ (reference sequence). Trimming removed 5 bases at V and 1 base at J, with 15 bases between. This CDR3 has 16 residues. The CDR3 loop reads CASSPRQVTSNQPQHF. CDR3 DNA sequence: TGTGCCAGCAGCCCACGACAGGTAACCAGCAATCAGCCCCAGCATTTT. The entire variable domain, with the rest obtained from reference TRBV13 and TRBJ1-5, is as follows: AAGVIQSPRHLIKEKRETATLKCYPIPRHDTVYWYQQGPGQDPQFLISFYEKMQSDKGSIPDRFSAQQFSDYHSELNMSSLELGDSALYFCASSPRQVTSNQPQHFGDGTRLSIL.

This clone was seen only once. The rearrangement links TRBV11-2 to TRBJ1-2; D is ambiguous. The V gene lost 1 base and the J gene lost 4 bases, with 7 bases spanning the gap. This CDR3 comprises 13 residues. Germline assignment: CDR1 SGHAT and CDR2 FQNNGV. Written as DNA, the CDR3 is TGTGCCAGCAGCTTAGTGGCAGCCTATGGCTACACCTTC. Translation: CASSLVAAYGYTF. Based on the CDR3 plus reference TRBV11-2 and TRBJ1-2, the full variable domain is EAGVAQSPRYKIIEKRQSVAFWCNPISGHATLYWYQQILGQGPKLLIQFQNNGVVDDSQLPKDRFSAERLKGVDSTLKIQPAKLEDSAVYLCASSLVAAYGYTFGSGTRLTVV.

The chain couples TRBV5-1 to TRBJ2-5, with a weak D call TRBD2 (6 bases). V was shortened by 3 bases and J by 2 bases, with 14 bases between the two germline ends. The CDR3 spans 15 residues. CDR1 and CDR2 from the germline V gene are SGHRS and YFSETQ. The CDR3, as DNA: TGCGCCAGCAGCTCGGGGGAGCTCCGACAAGAGACCCAGTACTTC. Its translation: CASSSGELRQETQYF.

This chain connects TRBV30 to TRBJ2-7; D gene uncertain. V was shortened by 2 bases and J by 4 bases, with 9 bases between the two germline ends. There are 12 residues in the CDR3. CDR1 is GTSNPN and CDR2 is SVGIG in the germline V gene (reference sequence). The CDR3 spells CAWSSQKYEQYF. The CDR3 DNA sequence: TGTGCCTGGAGTTCACAGAAATACGAGCAGTACTTC.

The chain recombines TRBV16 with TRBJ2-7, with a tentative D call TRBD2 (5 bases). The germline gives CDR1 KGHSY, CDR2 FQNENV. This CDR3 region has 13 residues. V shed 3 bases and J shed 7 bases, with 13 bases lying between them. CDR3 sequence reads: CASSHTRDREQYF. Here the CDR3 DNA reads TGTGCCAGCAGCCACACCCGGGATAGGGAGCAGTACTTC. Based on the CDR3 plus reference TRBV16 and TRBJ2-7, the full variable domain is GEEVAQTPKHLVRGEGQKAKLYCAPIKGHSYVFWYQQVLKNEFKFLISFQNENVFDETGMPKERFSAKCLPNSPCSLEIQATKLEDSAVYFCASSHTRDREQYFGPGTRLTVT.